This T cell receptor beta chain was profiled in a study of control samples from healthy donors and cancer patients. Assay used: immunoSEQ multiplex PCR; TCRdb lists only in-frame clones, some missing. The sample holds more than 110,000 clones; over 85% are singletons and the top ten take about 11%. Germline V gene sequence: CDR1 MRHNA, CDR2 SNTAGT. V lost 6 bases, J lost 4 bases, and 12 bases lay in between. The CDR3 extends over 14 amino acids. The receptor was derived from a young man in good health. Sequencing input: blood. The rearrangement uses TRBV6-4 and TRBJ2-2, with D possibly matching TRBD1 (7 bases). CDR3 residues: CASRRDSSTGELFF. The CDR3 DNA reads TGTGCCAGCAGGCGGGACAGTTCCACCGGGGAGCTGTTTTTT.